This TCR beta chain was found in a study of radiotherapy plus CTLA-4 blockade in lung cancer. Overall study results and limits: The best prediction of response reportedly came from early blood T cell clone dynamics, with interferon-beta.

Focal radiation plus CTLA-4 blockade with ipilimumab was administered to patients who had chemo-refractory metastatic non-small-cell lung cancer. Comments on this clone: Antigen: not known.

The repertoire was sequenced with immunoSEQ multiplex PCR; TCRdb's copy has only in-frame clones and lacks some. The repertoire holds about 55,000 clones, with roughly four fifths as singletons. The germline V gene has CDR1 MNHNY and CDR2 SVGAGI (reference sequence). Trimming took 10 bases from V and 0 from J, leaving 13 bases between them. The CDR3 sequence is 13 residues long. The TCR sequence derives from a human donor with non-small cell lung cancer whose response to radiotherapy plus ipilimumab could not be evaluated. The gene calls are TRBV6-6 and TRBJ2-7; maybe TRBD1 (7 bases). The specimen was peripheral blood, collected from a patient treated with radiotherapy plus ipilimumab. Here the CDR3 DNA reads TGTGCCACCCAGGGGGGTAGCTCCTACGAGCAGTACTTC. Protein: CATQGGSSYEQYF.